This T cell receptor (beta chain) was identified in a study of OX40 agonist ivuxolimab in advanced cancers. V was shortened by 3 bases and J by 1 base, with 17 bases between the two germline ends. The CDR3 has 16 residues. Per the germline V gene, CDR1 is SGHNT and CDR2 is YYREEE (reference sequence). Produced via immunoSEQ multiplex PCR; TCRdb's table is partial and in-frame only. The table has 50,000 to 60,000 clones, 70% to 90% seen once. This clone appeared once. The sequencing here drew on CD4+ or CD8+ T cells sorted from blood, taken in a trial of the OX40 agonist ivuxolimab. The receptor was isolated from an adult with an advanced solid tumor such as melanoma, head and neck, liver or kidney cancer. The chain is built from TRBV5-4 and TRBJ2-7; perhaps TRBD1 as D (7 bases). CDR3 sequence reads: CASSSGPQGGSYEQYF. CDR3 DNA: TGTGCCAGCAGCTCGGGGCCCCAGGGGGGTTCCTACGAGCAGTACTTC.